This T cell receptor (beta chain) was found in a study of blood T cell repertoires in COVID-19. Study processing details: Using reference gene primer amplification, nucleated cell counts were estimated. Clones were sequenced by immunoSEQ multiplex PCR, and TCRdb holds only the in-frame ones, with some missing. V and J calls and clone size are given by that table; D and trimming were obtained from the DNA. Altogether tens of thousands of clones are present, roughly 91% being singletons, with the ten largest covering 2.7%. The CDR3 has 15 residues. CDR1 MNHEY and CDR2 SVGAGI come from the germline V gene. The V end lost 6 bases, the J end lost 5 bases, and 19 bases lay between the germline ends.

The specimen sequenced was peripheral blood. This receptor was identified in a man in his 70s with acute or convalescent COVID-19. V usage is TRBV6-5 and J usage is TRBJ1-1, with a possible D match to TRBD1 (6 bases). CDR3 loop: CASRPRQASWTEAFF. DNA for the CDR3: TGTGCCAGCAGACCGCGACAGGCTTCGTGGACTGAAGCTTTCTTT.